This T cell receptor beta chain was retrieved from a study of OX40 agonist ivuxolimab in advanced cancers. Looking at the study overall: Patients enrolled in dose escalation were diagnosed with hepatocellular carcinoma, melanoma, renal cell or head and neck cancer.

The germline gives CDR1 SEHNR, CDR2 FQNEAQ (reference sequence). CDR3 length: 15 amino acids. Trimming left V 5 bases short and J 5 bases short, with 19 bases between. Generated by immunoSEQ multiplex PCR, the TCRdb table keeps only in-frame clones and is missing some. The table records fewer than 60,000 clones, 75% to 80% of them present only once. The chain carries TRBV7-9 and TRBJ2-7, with no clear D. This receptor was taken from an adult with an advanced solid tumor such as melanoma, head and neck, liver or kidney cancer. Sequenced material: CD4+ or CD8+ T cells sorted from blood, taken in a trial of the OX40 agonist ivuxolimab. The DNA of the CDR3 is TGTGCCAGCAGCCCTAATAGTCAAGGGCCTGACGAGCAGTACTTC. Translated: CASSPNSQGPDEQYF.